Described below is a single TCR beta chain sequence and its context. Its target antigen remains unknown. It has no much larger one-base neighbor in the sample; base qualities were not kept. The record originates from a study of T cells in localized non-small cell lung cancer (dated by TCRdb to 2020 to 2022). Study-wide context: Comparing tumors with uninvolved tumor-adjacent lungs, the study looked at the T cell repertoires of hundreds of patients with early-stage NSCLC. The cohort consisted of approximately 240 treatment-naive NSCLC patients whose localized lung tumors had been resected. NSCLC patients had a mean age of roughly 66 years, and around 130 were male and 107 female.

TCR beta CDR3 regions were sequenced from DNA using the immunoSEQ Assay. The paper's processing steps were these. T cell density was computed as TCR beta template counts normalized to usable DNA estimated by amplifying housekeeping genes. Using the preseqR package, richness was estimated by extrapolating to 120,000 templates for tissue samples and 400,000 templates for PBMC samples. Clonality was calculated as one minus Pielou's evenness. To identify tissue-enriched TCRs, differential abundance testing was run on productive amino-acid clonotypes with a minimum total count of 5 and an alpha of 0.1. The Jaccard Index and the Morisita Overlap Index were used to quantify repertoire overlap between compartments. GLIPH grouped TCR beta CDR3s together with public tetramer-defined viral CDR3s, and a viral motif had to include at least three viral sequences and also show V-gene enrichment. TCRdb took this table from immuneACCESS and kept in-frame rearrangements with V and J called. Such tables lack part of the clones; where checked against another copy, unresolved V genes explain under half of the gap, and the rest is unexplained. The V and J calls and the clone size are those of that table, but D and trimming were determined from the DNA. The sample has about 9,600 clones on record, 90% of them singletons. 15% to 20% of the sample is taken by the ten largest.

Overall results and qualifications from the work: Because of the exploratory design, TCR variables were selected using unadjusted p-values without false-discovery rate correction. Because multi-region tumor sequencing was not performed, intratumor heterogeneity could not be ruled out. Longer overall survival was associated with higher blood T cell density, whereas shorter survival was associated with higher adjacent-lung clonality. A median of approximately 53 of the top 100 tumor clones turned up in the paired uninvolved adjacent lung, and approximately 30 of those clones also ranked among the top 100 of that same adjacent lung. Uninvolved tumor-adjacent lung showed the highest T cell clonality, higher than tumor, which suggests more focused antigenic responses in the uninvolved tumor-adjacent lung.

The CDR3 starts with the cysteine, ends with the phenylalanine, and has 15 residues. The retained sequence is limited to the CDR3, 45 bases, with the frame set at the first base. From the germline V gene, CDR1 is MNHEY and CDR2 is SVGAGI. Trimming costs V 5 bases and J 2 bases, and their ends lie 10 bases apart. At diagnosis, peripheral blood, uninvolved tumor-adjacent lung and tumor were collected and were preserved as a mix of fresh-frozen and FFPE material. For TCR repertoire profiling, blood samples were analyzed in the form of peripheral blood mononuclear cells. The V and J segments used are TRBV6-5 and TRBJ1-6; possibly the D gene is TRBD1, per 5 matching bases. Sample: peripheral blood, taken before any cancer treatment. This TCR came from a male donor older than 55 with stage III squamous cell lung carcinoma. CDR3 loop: CASSKPDTYNSPLHF. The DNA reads TGTGCCAGCAGTAAGCCGGACACCTATAATTCACCCCTCCACTTT.